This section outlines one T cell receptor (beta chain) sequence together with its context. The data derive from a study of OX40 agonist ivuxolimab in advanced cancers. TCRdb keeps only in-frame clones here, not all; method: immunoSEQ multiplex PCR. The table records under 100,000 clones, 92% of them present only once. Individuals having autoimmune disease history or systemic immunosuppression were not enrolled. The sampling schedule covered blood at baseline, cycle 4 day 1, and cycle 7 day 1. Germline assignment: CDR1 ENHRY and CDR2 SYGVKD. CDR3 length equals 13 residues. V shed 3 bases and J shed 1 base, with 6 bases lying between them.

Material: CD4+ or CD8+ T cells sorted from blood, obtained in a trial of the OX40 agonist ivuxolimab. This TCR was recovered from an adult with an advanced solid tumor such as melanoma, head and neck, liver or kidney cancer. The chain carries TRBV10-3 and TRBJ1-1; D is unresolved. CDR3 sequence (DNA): TGTGCCATCAGTGACAGTTCGAACACTGAAGCTTTCTTT. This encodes CAISDSSNTEAFF.